Here is one T cell receptor (beta chain) with its context. This specimen comes from a study of T cell changes during pregnancy in multiple sclerosis. The germline CDR1 and CDR2 sequences are LNHDA and SQIVND (reference sequence). This CDR3 has 15 residues. The V and J ends lost 1 base and 4 bases, in that order; junction bases with no gene match: 5. This table comes from immunoSEQ multiplex PCR, and its TCRdb copy is limited to in-frame clones, with some not included. The sample lists 54,000 or so clones, 93% occurring once. The TCR originated in a female donor with multiple sclerosis, enrolled in a pregnancy study. This chain uses TRBV19 with TRBJ2-5, with 8 bases that match TRBD1. Sequenced here: CD4+ T cells from peripheral blood mononuclear cells, sampled before pregnancy. As DNA, the CDR3 is TGTGCCAGTAGTATAGGACAGGGGATGAGAGAGACCCAGTACTTC. Encoded protein: CASSIGQGMRETQYF.